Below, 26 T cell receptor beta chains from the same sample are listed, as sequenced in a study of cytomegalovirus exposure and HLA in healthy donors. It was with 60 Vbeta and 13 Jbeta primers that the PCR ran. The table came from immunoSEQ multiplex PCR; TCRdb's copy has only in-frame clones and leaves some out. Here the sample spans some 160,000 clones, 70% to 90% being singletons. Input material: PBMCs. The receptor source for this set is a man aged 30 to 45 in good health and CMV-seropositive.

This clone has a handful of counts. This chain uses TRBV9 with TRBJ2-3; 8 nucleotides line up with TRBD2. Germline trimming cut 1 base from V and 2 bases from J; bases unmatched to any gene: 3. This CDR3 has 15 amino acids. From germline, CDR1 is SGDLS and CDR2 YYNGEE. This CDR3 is CASSVLAGLTDTQYF. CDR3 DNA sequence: TGTGCCAGCAGCGTACTAGCGGGCCTCACAGATACGCAGTATTTT.

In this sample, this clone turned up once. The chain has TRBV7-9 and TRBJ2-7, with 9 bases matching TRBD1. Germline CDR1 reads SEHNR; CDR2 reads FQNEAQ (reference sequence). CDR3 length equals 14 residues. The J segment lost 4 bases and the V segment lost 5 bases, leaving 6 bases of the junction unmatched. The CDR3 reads CASSAGQGFYEQYV. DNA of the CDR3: TGTGCCAGCAGCGCCGGACAGGGGTTTTACGAGCAGTACGTC.

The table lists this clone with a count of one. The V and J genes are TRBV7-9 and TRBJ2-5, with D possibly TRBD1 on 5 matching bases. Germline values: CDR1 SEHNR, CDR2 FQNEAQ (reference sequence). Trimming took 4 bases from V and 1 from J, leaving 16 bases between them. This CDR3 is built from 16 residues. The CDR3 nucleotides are TGTGCCAGCAGCTCTGTGGCCAGACAGTTCCAAGAGACCCAGTACTTC. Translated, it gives CASSSVARQFQETQYF. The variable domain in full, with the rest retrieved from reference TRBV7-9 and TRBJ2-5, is DTGVSQNPRHKITKRGQNVTFRCDPISEHNRLYWYRQTLGQGPEFLTYFQNEAQLEKSRLLSDRFSAERPKGSFSTLEIQRTEQGDSAMYLCASSSVARQFQETQYFGPGTRLLVL.

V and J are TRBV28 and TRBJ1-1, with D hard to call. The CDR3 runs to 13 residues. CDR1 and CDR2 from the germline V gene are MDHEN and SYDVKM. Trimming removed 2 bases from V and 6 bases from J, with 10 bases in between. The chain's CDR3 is CASSLSGRAEAFF. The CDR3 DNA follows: TGTGCCAGCAGTTTAAGCGGGAGGGCTGAAGCTTTCTTT.

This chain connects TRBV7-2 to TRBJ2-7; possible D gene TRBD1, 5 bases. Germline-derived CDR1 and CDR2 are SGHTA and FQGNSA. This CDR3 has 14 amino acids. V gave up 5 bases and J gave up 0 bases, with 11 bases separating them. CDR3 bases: TGTGCCAGCAGCACCGGACAAATCTCCTACGAGCAGTACTTC. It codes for CASSTGQISYEQYF. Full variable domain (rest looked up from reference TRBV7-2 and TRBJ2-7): GAGVSQSPSNKVTEKGKDVELRCDPISGHTALYWYRQSLGQGLEFLIYFQGNSAPDKSGLPSDRFSAERTGGSVSTLTIQRTQQEDSAVYLCASSTGQISYEQYFGPGTRLTVT.

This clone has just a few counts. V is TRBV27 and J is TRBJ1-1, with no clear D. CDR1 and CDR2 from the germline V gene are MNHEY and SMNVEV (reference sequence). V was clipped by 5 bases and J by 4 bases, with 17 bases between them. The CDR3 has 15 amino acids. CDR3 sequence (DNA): TGTGCCAGCAGTGAGGCTAGTGCTTCGGGCACTGAAGCTTTCTTT. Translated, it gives CASSEASASGTEAFF.

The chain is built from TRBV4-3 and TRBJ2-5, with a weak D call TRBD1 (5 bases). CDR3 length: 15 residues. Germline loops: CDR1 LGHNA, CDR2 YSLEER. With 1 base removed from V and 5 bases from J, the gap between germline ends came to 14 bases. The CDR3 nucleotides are TGCGCCAGCAGCCAAGTAGGGCAGGGCGTGGAGACCCAGTACTTC. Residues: CASSQVGQGVETQYF.

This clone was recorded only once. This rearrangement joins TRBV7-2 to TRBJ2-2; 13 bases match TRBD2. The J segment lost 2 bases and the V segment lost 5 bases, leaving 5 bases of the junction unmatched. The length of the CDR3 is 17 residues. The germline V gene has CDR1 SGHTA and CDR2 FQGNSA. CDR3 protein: CASSEGLAGSNTGELFF. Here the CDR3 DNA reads TGTGCCAGCAGCGAGGGACTAGCGGGATCCAACACCGGGGAGCTGTTTTTT.

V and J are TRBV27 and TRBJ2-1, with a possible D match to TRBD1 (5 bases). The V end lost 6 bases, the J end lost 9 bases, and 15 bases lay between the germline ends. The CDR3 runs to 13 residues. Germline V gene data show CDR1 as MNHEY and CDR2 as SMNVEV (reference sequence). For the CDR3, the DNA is TGTGCCAGCAGCTGGGGCGTTCGGACTGAGCAGTTCTTC. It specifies CASSWGVRTEQFF.

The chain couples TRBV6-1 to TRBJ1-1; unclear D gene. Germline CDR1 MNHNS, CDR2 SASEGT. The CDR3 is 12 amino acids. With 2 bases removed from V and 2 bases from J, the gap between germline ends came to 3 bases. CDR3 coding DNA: TGTGCCAGCAGTGAACCAAACACTGAAGCTTTCTTT. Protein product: CASSEPNTEAFF.

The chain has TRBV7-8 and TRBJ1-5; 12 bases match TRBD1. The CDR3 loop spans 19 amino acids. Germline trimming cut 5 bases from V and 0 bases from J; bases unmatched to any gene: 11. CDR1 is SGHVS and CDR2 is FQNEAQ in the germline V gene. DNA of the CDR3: TGTGCCAGCAGCGGCGGGACAGGGGGCTTGCCATATAGCAATCAGCCCCAGCATTTT. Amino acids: CASSGGTGGLPYSNQPQHF.

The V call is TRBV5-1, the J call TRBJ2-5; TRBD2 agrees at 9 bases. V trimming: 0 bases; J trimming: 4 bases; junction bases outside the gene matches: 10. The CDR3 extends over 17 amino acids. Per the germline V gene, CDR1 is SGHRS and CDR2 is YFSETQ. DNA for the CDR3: TGCGCCAGCAGCTTGGCCCCGGGACTAGCAGCCGGAGAGACCCAGTACTTC. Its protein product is CASSLAPGLAAGETQYF.

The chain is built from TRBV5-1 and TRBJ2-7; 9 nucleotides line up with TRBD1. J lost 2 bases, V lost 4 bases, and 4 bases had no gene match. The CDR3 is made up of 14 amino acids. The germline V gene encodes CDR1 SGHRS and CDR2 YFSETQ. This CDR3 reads CASSPDRGAYEQYF. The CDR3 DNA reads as TGCGCCAGCAGCCCGGACAGGGGTGCCTACGAGCAGTACTTC.

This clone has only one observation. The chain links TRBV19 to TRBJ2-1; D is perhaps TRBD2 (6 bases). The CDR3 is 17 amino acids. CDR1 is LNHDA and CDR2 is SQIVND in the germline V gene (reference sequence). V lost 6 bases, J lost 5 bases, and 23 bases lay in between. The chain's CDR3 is CASSQFRLVSPNNEQFF. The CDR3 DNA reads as TGTGCCAGTAGCCAATTCCGACTAGTTTCCCCAAACAATGAGCAGTTCTTC.

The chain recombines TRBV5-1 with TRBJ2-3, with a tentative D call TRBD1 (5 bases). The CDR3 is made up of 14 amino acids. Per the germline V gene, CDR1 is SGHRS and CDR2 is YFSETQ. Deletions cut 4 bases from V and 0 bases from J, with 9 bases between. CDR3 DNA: TGCGCCAGCAGCGGGGCCACTAGCACAGATACGCAGTATTTT. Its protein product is CASSGATSTDTQYF.

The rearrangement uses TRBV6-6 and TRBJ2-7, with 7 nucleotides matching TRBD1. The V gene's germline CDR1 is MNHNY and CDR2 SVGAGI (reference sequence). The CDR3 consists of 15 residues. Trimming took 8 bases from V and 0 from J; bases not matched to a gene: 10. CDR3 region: CASQPTGQYSYEQYF. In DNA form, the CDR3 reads TGTGCCAGCCAGCCAACGGGACAGTACTCCTACGAGCAGTACTTC.

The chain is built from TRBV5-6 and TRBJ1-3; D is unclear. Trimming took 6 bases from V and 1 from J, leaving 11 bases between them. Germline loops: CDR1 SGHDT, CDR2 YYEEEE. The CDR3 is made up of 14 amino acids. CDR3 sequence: CASTRRRSGNTIYF. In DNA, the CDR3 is TGTGCCAGCACCCGGAGGAGATCTGGAAACACCATATATTTT. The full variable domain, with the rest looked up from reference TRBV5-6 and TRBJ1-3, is DAGVTQSPTHLIKTRGQQVTLRCSPKSGHDTVSWYQQALGQGPQFIFQYYEEEERQRGNFPDRFSGHQFPNYSSELNVNALLLGDSALYLCASTRRRSGNTIYFGEGSWLTVV.

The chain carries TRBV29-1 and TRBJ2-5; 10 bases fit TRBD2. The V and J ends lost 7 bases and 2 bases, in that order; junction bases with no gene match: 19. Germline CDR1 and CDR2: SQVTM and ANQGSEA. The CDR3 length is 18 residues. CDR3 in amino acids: CSGLRWASGSGKQETQYF. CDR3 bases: TGCAGCGGATTACGGTGGGCTAGCGGGAGCGGTAAACAAGAGACCCAGTACTTC.

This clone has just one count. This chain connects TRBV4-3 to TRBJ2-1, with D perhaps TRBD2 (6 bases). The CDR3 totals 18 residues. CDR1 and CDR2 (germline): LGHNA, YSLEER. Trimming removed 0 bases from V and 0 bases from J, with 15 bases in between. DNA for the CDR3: TGCGCCAGCAGCCAAGATGGAGGCGGGGAGAGCTCCTACAATGAGCAGTTCTTC. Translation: CASSQDGGGESSYNEQFF.

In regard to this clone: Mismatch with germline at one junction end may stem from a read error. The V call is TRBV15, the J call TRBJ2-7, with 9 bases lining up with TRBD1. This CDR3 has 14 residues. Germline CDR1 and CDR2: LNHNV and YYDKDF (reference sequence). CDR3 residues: CATSRQTGGYEQHF. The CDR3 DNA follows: TGTGCCACCAGCAGGCAAACAGGGGGCTACGAGCAGCACTTC.

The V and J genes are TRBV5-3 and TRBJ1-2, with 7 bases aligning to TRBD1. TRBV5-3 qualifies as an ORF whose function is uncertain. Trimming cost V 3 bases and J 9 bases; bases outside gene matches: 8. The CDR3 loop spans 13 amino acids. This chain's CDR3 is CARSYWTGFCYTF. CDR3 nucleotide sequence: TGTGCCAGAAGCTACTGGACAGGTTTCTGCTACACCTTC.

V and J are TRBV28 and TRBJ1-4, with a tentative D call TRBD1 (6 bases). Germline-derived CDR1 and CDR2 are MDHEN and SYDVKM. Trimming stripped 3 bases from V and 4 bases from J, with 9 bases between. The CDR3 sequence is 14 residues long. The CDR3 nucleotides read TGTGCCAGCAGTTTGTCGGACAGTAATGAAAAACTGTTTTTT. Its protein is CASSLSDSNEKLFF.

The CDR3 coding sequence is TGCGCCAGCAGGGAGACCGGGACTACGAACACCGGGGAGCTGTTTTTT. This codes for CASRETGTTNTGELFF. This chain links TRBV5-1 with TRBJ2-2; TRBD2 matches 7 bases. V shed 5 bases, J shed 0 bases, and the junction held 7 bases outside the gene matches. The CDR3 runs to 16 residues. Germline V lookup: CDR1 SGHRS, CDR2 YFSETQ.

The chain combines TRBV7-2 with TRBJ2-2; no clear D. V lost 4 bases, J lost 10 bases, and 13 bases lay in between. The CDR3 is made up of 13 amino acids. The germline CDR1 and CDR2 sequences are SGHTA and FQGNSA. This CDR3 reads CASSSVVREELFF. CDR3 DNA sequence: TGTGCCAGCAGCTCCGTCGTCCGCGAGGAGCTGTTTTTT.

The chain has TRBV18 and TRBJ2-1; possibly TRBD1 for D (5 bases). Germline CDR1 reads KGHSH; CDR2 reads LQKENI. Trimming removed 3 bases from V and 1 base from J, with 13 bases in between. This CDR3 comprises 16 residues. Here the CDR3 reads CASSPPGAESYNEQFF. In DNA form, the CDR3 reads TGTGCCAGCTCACCCCCTGGGGCTGAGTCCTACAATGAGCAGTTCTTC.

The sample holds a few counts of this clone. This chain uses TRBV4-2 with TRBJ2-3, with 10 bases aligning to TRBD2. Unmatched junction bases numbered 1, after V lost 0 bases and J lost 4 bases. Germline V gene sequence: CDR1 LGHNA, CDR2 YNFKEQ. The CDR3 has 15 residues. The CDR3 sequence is CASSQEAGGPDTQYF. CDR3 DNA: TGTGCCAGCAGCCAAGAAGCGGGAGGGCCAGATACGCAGTATTTT.